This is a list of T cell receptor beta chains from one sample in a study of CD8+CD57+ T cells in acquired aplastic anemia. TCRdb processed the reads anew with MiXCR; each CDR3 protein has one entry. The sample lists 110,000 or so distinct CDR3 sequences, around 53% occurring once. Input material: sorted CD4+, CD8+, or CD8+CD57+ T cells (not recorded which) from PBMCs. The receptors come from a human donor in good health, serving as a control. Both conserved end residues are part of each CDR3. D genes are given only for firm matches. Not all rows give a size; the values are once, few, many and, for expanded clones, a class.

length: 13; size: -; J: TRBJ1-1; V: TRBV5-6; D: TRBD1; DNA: TGTGCCAGCAGCACACAGGGGGATGCTGAAGCTTTCTTT; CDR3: CASSTQGDAEAFF
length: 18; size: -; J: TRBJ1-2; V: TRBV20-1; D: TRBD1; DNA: TGCAGTGCTAGAGATACCTCGGGACAGGGGGCTGAAGACTATGGCTACACCTTC; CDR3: CSARDTSGQGAEDYGYTF
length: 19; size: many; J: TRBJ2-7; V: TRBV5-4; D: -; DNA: TGTGCCAGCAGCTTGGGTATTTGGCCGCAGGGTGCAACCGTCCACGAGCAGTACTTC; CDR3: CASSLGIWPQGATVHEQYF
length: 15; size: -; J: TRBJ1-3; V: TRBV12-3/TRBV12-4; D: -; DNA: TGTGCCAGCAGTTTTAATGTAGGGGCTGGAAACACCATATATTTT; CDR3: CASSFNVGAGNTIYF
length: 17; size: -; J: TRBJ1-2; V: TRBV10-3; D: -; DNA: TGTGCCATCAGTGAGCTGGAGGTAACCCCGCGCCCCTATGGCTACACCTTC; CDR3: CAISELEVTPRPYGYTF
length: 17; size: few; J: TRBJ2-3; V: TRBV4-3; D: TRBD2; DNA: TGCGCCAGCAGCCAAGCATGGCCGGGGGGGGTCACAGATACGCAGTATTTT; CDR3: CASSQAWPGGVTDTQYF
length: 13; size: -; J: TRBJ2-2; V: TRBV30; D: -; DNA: TGTGCATTTCTGGACCTTAACACCGGGGAGCTGTTTTTT; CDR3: CAFLDLNTGELFF
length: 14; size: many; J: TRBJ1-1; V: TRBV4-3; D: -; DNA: TGCGCCAGCAGCCAAGATGTCGATGTAAGTGAAGCTTTCTTT; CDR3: CASSQDVDVSEAFF
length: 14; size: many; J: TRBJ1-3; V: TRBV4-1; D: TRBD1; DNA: TGCGCCAGCAGCCAAGAAACAGGGGTGGGCACCATATATTTT; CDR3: CASSQETGVGTIYF
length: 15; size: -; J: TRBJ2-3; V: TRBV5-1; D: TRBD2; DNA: TGCGCCAGCAGCAAGGACGGGGACTACACAGATACGCAGTATTTT; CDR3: CASSKDGDYTDTQYF
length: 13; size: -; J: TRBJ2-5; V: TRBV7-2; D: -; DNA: TGTGCCAGCAGCCGGGACACTGGGGAGACCCAGTACTTC; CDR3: CASSRDTGETQYF
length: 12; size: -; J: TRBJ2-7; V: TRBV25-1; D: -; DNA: TGTGCCAGCAGCTTAAATGGGAACGAGCAGTACTTC; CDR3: CASSLNGNEQYF
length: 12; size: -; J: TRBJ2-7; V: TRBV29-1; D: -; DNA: TGCAGCGTTGAAGAACAGGGAGGCGAGCAGTACTTC; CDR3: CSVEEQGGEQYF
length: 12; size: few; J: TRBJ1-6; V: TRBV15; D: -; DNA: TGTGCCACCAGCAGAGATGGGGCACCCCTCCACTTT; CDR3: CATSRDGAPLHF
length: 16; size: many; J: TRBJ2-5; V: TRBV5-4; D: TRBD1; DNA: TGTGCCAGCAGCGTCGGACAGGGTATTGGAAAAGAGACCCAGTACTTC; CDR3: CASSVGQGIGKETQYF
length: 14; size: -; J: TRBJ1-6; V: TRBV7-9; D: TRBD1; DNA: TGTGCCAGCAGGGCCGACAGGGGTAATTCACCCCTCCACTTT; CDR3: CASRADRGNSPLHF
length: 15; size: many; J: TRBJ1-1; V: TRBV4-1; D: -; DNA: TGCGCCAGCAGCCAAGAACGCAACTCGAACACTGAAGCTTTCTTT; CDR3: CASSQERNSNTEAFF
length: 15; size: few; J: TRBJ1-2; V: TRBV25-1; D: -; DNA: TGTGCCAGCAGCGAGACGGGGGCCGGTCTCTATGGCTACACCTTC; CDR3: CASSETGAGLYGYTF
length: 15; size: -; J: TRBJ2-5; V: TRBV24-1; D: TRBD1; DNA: TGTGCCACCAGTGATGCACCGGGACAGCAAGAGACCCAGTACTTC; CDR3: CATSDAPGQQETQYF
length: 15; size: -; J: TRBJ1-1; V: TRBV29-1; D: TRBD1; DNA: TGCAGCGTTCCCGGGACAGGGGCCGTTGGGGCTGAAGCTTTCTTT; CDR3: CSVPGTGAVGAEAFF
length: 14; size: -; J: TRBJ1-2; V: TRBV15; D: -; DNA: TGTGCCACCAGCCCCCGAGACAGGTACTATGGCTACACCTTC; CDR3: CATSPRDRYYGYTF
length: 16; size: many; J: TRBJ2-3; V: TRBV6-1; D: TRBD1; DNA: TGTGCCAGCAGTACACTCTCGGACAGGGGAGGTGATACGCAGTATTTT; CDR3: CASSTLSDRGGDTQYF
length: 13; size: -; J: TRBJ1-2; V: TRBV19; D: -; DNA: TGTGCCAGTAGTTCGACAGATAGGGATGGCTACACCTTC; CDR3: CASSSTDRDGYTF
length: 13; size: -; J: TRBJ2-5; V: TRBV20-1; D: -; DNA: TGCAGTGCTAGAGTTAGCTTCCGTGAGACCCAGTACTTC; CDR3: CSARVSFRETQYF
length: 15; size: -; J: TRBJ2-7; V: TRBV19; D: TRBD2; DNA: TGTGCCAGTAGTATAGGGGCTAGCGGCGCCTACGAGCAGTACTTC; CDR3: CASSIGASGAYEQYF
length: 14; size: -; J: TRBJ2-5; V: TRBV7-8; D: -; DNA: TGTGCCAGCAGCTTGCGCAGGGCCGGGGAGACCCAGTACTTC; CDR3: CASSLRRAGETQYF
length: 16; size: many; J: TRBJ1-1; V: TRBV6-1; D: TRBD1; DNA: TGTGCCAGCAGCCAGGGGACAGGGGCCCTGAACACTGAAGCTTTCTTT; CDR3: CASSQGTGALNTEAFF
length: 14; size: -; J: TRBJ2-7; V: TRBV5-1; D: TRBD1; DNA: TGCGCCAGCAGCTCCGACAGGGGAAGAGGCGAGCAGTACTTC; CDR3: CASSSDRGRGEQYF
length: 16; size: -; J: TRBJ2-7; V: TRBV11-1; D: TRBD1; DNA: TGTGCCAGCAGGACCACCCAGGGGGACAGATCATACGAGCAGTACTTC; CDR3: CASRTTQGDRSYEQYF
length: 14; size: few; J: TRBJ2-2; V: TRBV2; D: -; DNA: TGTGCCAGCGGGGGTAGCGTAAGCACCGGGGAGCTGTTTTTT; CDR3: CASGGSVSTGELFF
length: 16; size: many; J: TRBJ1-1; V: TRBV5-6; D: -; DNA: TGTGCCAGCAGCTTGGGGGCCGGCAGGATGAACACTGAAGCTTTCTTT; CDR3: CASSLGAGRMNTEAFF
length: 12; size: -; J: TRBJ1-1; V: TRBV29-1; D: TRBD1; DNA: TGCAGCGTTGACCCGGGACAGGGGGAAGCTTTCTTT; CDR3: CSVDPGQGEAFF
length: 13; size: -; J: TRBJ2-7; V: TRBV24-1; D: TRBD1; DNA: TGTGCGATGTGGCAGGGGGCCCTCTACGAGCAGTACTTC; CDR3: CAMWQGALYEQYF
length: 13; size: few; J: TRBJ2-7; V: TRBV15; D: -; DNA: TGTGCCACCAGCAGTGATTTCGCCTACGAGCAGTACTTC; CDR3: CATSSDFAYEQYF
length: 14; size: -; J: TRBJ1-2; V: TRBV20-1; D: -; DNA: TGCAGTGCTAGAGATGGAGCCCTTGACTATGGCTACACCTTC; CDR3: CSARDGALDYGYTF
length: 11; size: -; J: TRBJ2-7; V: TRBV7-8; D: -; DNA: TGTGCCAGCAGCCCCCTACTCGAGCAGTACTTC; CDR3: CASSPLLEQYF
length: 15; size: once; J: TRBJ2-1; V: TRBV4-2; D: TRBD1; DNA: TGTGCCAGCAGGGTCGACAGGGGGAGTTACAATGAGCAGCTCTTC; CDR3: CASRVDRGSYNEQLF
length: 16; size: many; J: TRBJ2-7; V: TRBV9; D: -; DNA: TGTGCCAGCAGCGTGGCAGGGGAATTGATTCCGAGCGAGCAGTACTTC; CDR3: CASSVAGELIPSEQYF
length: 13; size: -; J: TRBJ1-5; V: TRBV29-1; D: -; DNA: TGCAGCGATAATCAGGGGTACAATCAGCCCCAGCATTTT; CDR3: CSDNQGYNQPQHF
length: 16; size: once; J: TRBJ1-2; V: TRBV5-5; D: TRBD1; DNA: TGTGCCAGCAGCTTGTACGCGACAGGGAGTAACTATGGCTACACCTTC; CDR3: CASSLYATGSNYGYTF
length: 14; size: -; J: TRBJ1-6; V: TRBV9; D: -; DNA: TGTGCCAGCAGCGTAGTTGATTATAATTCACCCCTCCACTTT; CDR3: CASSVVDYNSPLHF
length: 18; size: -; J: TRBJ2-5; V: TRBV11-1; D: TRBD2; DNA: TGTGCCAGCAGCAGACTGAGGACTAGCGGGACCGCGACGGAGACCCAGTACTTC; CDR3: CASSRLRTSGTATETQYF
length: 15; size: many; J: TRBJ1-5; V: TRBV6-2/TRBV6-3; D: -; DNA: TGTGCCAGCAGTTACGACACGGGGGGCAATCAGCCCCAGCATTTT; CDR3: CASSYDTGGNQPQHF
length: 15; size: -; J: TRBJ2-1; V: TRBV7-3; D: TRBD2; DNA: TGTGCCAGCAGCTTGGGGACTAGCGAAAACAATGAGCAGTTCTTC; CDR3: CASSLGTSENNEQFF
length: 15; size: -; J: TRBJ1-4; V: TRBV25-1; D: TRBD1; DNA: TGTGCCAGCAGTCACCCCGGGACAGGAGGTGAAAAACTGTTTTTT; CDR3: CASSHPGTGGEKLFF
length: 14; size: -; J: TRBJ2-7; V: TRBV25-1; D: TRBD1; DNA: TGTGCCAGCAGTGGGGGGGACAGGGCCTACGAGCGGTACTTC; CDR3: CASSGGDRAYERYF
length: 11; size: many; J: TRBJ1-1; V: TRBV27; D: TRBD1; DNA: TGTGCCAGCTCAGGGGGCACTGAAGCTTTCTTT; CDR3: CASSGGTEAFF
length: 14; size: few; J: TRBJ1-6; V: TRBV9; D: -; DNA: TGTGCCAGCAGGGAAGAGAACTATAATTCACCCCTCCACTTT; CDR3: CASREENYNSPLHF
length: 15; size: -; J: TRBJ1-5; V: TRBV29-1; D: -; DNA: TGCAGCGCAATCGAAGGGACCAATAGCAATCAGCCCCAGCATTTT; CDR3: CSAIEGTNSNQPQHF
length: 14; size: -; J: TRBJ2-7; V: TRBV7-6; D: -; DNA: TGTGCCAGCAGCTTATGGGGGATCAAAAACGAGCAGTACTTC; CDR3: CASSLWGIKNEQYF
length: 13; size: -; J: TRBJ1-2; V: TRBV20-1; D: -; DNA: TGCAGTGCTAGAAGGGGCACTGACTATGGCTACACCTTC; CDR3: CSARRGTDYGYTF
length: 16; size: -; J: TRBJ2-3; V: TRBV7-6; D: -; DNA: TGTGCCAGCAGCTTAGGAAAGGGTGGGGCCACAGATACGCAGTATTTT; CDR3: CASSLGKGGATDTQYF
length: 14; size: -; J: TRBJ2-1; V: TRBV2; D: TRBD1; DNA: TGTGCCAGCGGCGGACAGGGGGTCAACAATGAGCAGTTCTTC; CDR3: CASGGQGVNNEQFF
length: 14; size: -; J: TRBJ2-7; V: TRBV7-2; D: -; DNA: TGTGCCAGCAGCTTAGCGTCGAGCTCCTACGAGCAGTACTTC; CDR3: CASSLASSSYEQYF
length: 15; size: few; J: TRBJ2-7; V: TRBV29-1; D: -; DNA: TGCAGCGTTGAAGTAGCCGGGCGGAACACCGGGGAGCTGTACTTC; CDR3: CSVEVAGRNTGELYF
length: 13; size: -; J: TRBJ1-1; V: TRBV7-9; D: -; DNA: TGTGCCAGCAGCTTAGAAGGGTCTTCCGAAGCTTTCTTT; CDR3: CASSLEGSSEAFF
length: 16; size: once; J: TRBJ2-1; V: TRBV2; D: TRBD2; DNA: TGTGCCAGCAGCGCCGCCGGGACTAGCGGGAGTCATGAGCAGTTCTTC; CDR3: CASSAAGTSGSHEQFF
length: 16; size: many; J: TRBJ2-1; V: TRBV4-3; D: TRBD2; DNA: TGCGCCAGCAGCCACAAAGGCGGGGGGGCCTTAAATGAGCAGTTCTTC; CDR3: CASSHKGGGALNEQFF
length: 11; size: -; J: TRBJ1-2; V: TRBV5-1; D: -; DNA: TGCGCCAGCAGCTGGGGGGATGGCTACACCTTC; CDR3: CASSWGDGYTF
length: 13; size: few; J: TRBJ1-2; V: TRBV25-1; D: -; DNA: TGTGCCAGCAGTTTGGGACAAACCTATGGCTACACCTTC; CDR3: CASSLGQTYGYTF